This T cell receptor (beta chain) was documented in a study of T cells in Graves' hyperthyroidism and ophthalmopathy (dated by TCRdb to between 2018 and 2021). About the full investigation: Peripheral blood was sampled at the time of initial diagnosis, prior to any treatment. The roughly 91 discovery patients were randomly divided into training and test sets at a 7:3 ratio. The study also compared thyroid tissue and blood T-cell repertoires from several Graves' hyperthyroidism patients. An independent validation cohort of under 20 hyperthyroidism patients and some 15 patients who later progressed to ophthalmopathy tested prospective prediction of ophthalmopathy. To identify TCR V-J signatures that set the groups apart, the researchers used a discovery cohort of about a hundred patients, made up of fewer than 50 with Graves' ophthalmopathy and 55 to 65 with stable Graves' hyperthyroidism. The paper reports TCR Vbeta CDR3 sequencing of approximately 130 peripheral blood samples: approximately 41 ophthalmopathy, under 80 hyperthyroidism and around 17 progressor patients. After sampling, hyperthyroidism patients received methimazole starting at 30 mg daily, and ophthalmopathy patients received high-dose intravenous methylprednisolone.

The germline V end is reduced by 7 bases and the J end by 0 bases; junction bases left unmatched: 5. Inclusive of the bounding cysteine and phenylalanine, the CDR3 is 14 residues long. Only the CDR3 region is kept as DNA, spanning 42 bases read in frame from base 1. According to the germline V gene (reference sequence), CDR1 reads SEHNR and CDR2 reads FQNEAQ. The TCR beta CDR3 regions were amplified from RNA transcripts. The TCR CDR3 was subjected to a first round of RT-PCR using the HTBI primer set and the Qiagen OneStep RT-PCR kit. The libraries were constructed in a second round of multiplex PCR and then size-selected and purified. Sequencing of the libraries was done on an Illumina HiSeq2000 using paired-end 100 bp reads. In the paper's pipeline: Raw data were processed with SOAPnuke, discarding reads with adapters, uncalled bases, mean Phred below 15, or no exact constant-primer or identifier match. High-quality paired reads were merged with COPE v1.2.5, and unique nucleotide sequences were defined as clonotypes. MiTCR v1.1 was used to align the clonotypes against IMGT TRBV, TRBD and TRBJ reference segments. Only V-J combinations with frequency above 0.0001, covering approximately 99% of repertoires, were analysed. The TCS score was defined as F50 (clonal expansion) divided by E x V (chaos), with BLOSUM62-based TCRdist calculated between CDR3 peptides within each V-J. Welch's t-statistics and random forest reduced roughly 540 V-J features to 10 to 15, which were used in a naive Bayes classifier (R e1071). TCRdb reprocessed the public reads (quality trimming at Q25 with fastp, clone calling with MiXCR) and kept in-frame beta chains. Entries are consolidated by CDR3 protein sequence, retaining the most common genes and DNA. TCRdb, rather than the study authors, made the V and J calls. The table for this sample lists a few hundred thousand distinct CDR3 sequences; approximately 16% of them were counted only once. The ten largest clones capture around 30% of the sample.

The hyperthyroidism patients were between 18 and 65 years old and newly diagnosed, with a disease duration of less than 2 months. Patients with uncontrolled infections, other autoimmune diseases, pregnancy or lactation were excluded. Diagnoses relied on clinical symptoms, serum thyroxine and TRAb, thyroid ultrasound and orbital computed tomography. For progressor patients, blood was drawn at the first diagnosis of hyperthyroidism, before any ophthalmopathy symptoms had appeared. PBMCs were separated from over 9 ml of fresh peripheral blood using Ficoll-Paque density gradient centrifugation. Progressor patients were first diagnosed with Graves' hyperthyroidism and then developed ophthalmopathy during follow-up. Total RNA was extracted using Trizol reagent, and RNA quality was assessed on an Agilent 2100 Bioanalyzer. This clonotype was seen many times. The clone's antigen remains unknown. No quality values exist for individual bases; no much larger clone is one base distant.

The investigation overall reported the following: In validation, progression to ophthalmopathy was predicted by the model with 70.59% sensitivity and roughly 76% specificity, a median of about 6.4 months before onset. No statistical method was used to fix the sample size in advance, and group allocation was not hidden from the investigators. Blood samples also contained most of the expanded thyroid clonotypes (frequency above 0.001), which suggests that blood repertoires may reflect thyroid immune responses. In cross-validation, a model built on a 13 V-J signature told ophthalmopathy apart from stable hyperthyroidism with approximately 90% sensitivity and approximately 84% specificity, and in testing the same model reached 80%/75%.

The sample was blood. This TCR derives from a woman in her forties or fifties with Graves' hyperthyroidism that later progressed to Graves' ophthalmopathy. The rearranged chain carries TRBV7-9 and TRBJ2-5, with 7 bases matching TRBD1. The DNA is as follows: TGTGCCAGCATACCGGACAGGTACCAAGAGACCCAGTACTTC. This encodes CASIPDRYQETQYF.